This T cell receptor (beta chain) is drawn from a study of T cell responses to AZD1222 COVID-19 vaccine. General study findings and limits: The reported proportion of spike-specific TCRs targeting unmutated variant regions was nearly half. No day 14 peak samples; only post-peak repertoires were characterized.

V was pared by 4 bases and J by 3 bases, with 15 bases between. This CDR3 has 15 residues. Germline CDR1 reads SGHNT; CDR2 reads YYREEE (reference sequence). As for this clone: Its specificity is unknown.

The table came from immunoSEQ multiplex PCR; TCRdb's copy has only in-frame clones and leaves some out. Of about 100,000 clones listed, about 83% are singletons. The starting material was peripheral blood, obtained on day 0 of AZD1222 vaccination. The sequence derives from an adult in good health. The chain employs TRBV5-4 and TRBJ2-3; the D gene is possibly TRBD1 (8 bases). The CDR3 sequence is CASSLDREGTDTQYF. The CDR3 DNA reads as TGTGCCAGCAGCCTGGACAGGGAGGGTACAGATACGCAGTATTTT.